A selection of T cell receptor beta chains follows, all from one sample in a study of cytomegalovirus exposure and HLA in healthy donors. Sequencing was performed with immunoSEQ multiplex PCR; in TCRdb, only in-frame clones are kept and a portion is missing. Here the sample spans 150,000 to 200,000 clones, roughly 87% being singletons. Sequencing was done on a sample of PBMCs. These receptors originate from a man aged 50 to 60 in good health and CMV-seropositive. Both conserved end residues are part of each CDR3. Each record gives: J gene, clone size, CDR3 length, D gene, V gene, CDR3 DNA, CDR3 protein. A D gene is named only where the DNA matches it firmly. Clone size, where shown, is once, few, many, or a class for clones that have expanded.

j_gene: TRBJ2-2
abundance: .
len: 15
d_gene: .
v_gene: TRBV5-4
CDR3nt: TGTGCCAGCAGCCACAAGGGGCAGGGGCCCGGGGAGCTGTTTTTT
CDR3aa: CASSHKGQGPGELFF

j_gene: TRBJ2-3
abundance: .
len: 15
d_gene: .
v_gene: TRBV9
CDR3nt: TGTGCCAGCAGCGTAGGGGGGGGCGGCCCAGATACGCAGTATTTT
CDR3aa: CASSVGGGGPDTQYF

j_gene: TRBJ1-1
abundance: .
len: 13
d_gene: .
v_gene: TRBV6-5
CDR3nt: TGTGCCAGTTACAGGCAACCGAACACTGAAGCTTTCTTT
CDR3aa: CASYRQPNTEAFF

j_gene: TRBJ2-1
abundance: once
len: 15
d_gene: TRBD2
v_gene: TRBV25-1
CDR3nt: TGTGCCAGCAGTGATACTGGCGGGGGGGCGGGTGAGCAGTTCTTC
CDR3aa: CASSDTGGGAGEQFF

j_gene: TRBJ1-5
abundance: few
len: 13
d_gene: .
v_gene: TRBV28
CDR3nt: TGTGCCAGCAGTTTGAGCCCCAATCAGCCCCAGCATTTT
CDR3aa: CASSLSPNQPQHF

j_gene: TRBJ2-5
abundance: once
len: 14
d_gene: .
v_gene: TRBV6-1
CDR3nt: TGTGCCAGCGGGCCCTCCTACAGGGCAGAGACCCAGTACTTC
CDR3aa: CASGPSYRAETQYF

j_gene: TRBJ2-5
abundance: .
len: 15
d_gene: TRBD2
v_gene: TRBV9
CDR3nt: TGTGCCAGCAGCTCCGGACTAGCGGAACAAGAGACCCAGTACTTC
CDR3aa: CASSSGLAEQETQYF

j_gene: TRBJ1-3
abundance: once
len: 14
d_gene: .
v_gene: TRBV19
CDR3nt: TGTGCCAGTAGTAGGCAAGACTCTGGAAACACCATATATTTT
CDR3aa: CASSRQDSGNTIYF

j_gene: TRBJ1-6
abundance: once
len: 19
d_gene: .
v_gene: TRBV21-1
CDR3nt: TGTGCCAGCAGCAAAGGTAAGGACAGGGGCCTCCCGCAGAATTCACCCCTCCACTTT
CDR3aa: CASSKGKDRGLPQNSPLHF

j_gene: TRBJ2-2
abundance: few
len: 15
d_gene: TRBD1
v_gene: TRBV11-1
CDR3nt: TGTGCCAGCAGCAAAAGGACAGGGAGTACCGGGGAGCTGTTTTTT
CDR3aa: CASSKRTGSTGELFF

j_gene: TRBJ1-5
abundance: .
len: 14
d_gene: .
v_gene: TRBV15
CDR3nt: TGTGCCACCAGCAGGGACTCGGGGGGCCAGCCCCAGCATTTT
CDR3aa: CATSRDSGGQPQHF

j_gene: TRBJ1-2
abundance: .
len: 12
d_gene: .
v_gene: TRBV6-6
CDR3nt: TGTGCCAGCAGTTTGGCAGGGTCGGGCTACACCTTC
CDR3aa: CASSLAGSGYTF

j_gene: TRBJ2-1
abundance: .
len: 12
d_gene: .
v_gene: TRBV30
CDR3nt: TGTGCCTGGAAGCAGGCCTACAATGAGCAGTTCTTC
CDR3aa: CAWKQAYNEQFF

j_gene: TRBJ1-6
abundance: .
len: 15
d_gene: .
v_gene: TRBV23-1
CDR3nt: TGCGCCAGCAGTCCACAGAGCTCCTATAATTCACCCCTCCACTTT
CDR3aa: CASSPQSSYNSPLHF

j_gene: TRBJ2-1
abundance: few
len: 14
d_gene: TRBD1
v_gene: TRBV2
CDR3nt: TGTGCCAGTATAAAACAGGGGGCGTTGAATGAGCAGTTCTTC
CDR3aa: CASIKQGALNEQFF

j_gene: TRBJ1-5
abundance: .
len: 12
d_gene: .
v_gene: TRBV28
CDR3nt: TGTGCCAGCAGTGGGGGGTATCAGCCCCAGCATTTT
CDR3aa: CASSGGYQPQHF

j_gene: TRBJ1-4
abundance: few
len: 15
d_gene: .
v_gene: TRBV7-8
CDR3nt: TGTGCCAGTCAACAGGGTACTCTTGAGAGAGAAAAACTGTTTTTT
CDR3aa: CASQQGTLEREKLFF

j_gene: TRBJ1-6
abundance: .
len: 16
d_gene: TRBD1
v_gene: TRBV5-6
CDR3nt: TGTGCCAGCAGCCCTACCGGGACAGGGGGCTTTTCACCCCTCCACTTT
CDR3aa: CASSPTGTGGFSPLHF

j_gene: TRBJ2-7
abundance: once
len: 16
d_gene: TRBD1
v_gene: TRBV18
CDR3nt: TGTGCCAGCTCACCACTGGGGACAGGTAATTTCTACGAGCAGTACTTC
CDR3aa: CASSPLGTGNFYEQYF

j_gene: TRBJ2-5
abundance: .
len: 13
d_gene: .
v_gene: TRBV18
CDR3nt: TGTGCCAGCTCACCATCGGGACTGGAGACCCAGTACTTC
CDR3aa: CASSPSGLETQYF

j_gene: TRBJ2-7
abundance: .
len: 16
d_gene: TRBD1
v_gene: TRBV4-3
CDR3nt: TGCGCCAGCAGCCATGCGGACAGGGTCTCAGGGGACGAGCAGTACTTC
CDR3aa: CASSHADRVSGDEQYF

j_gene: TRBJ1-5
abundance: .
len: 13
d_gene: .
v_gene: TRBV7-9
CDR3nt: TGTGCCAGCAGCTCCGGGGGTGGGCAGCCCCAGCATTTT
CDR3aa: CASSSGGGQPQHF

j_gene: TRBJ2-1
abundance: .
len: 15
d_gene: TRBD2
v_gene: TRBV7-9
CDR3nt: TGTGCCAGCAGTTTTAGCGGGAGCTCCTACAATGAGCAGTTCTTC
CDR3aa: CASSFSGSSYNEQFF

j_gene: TRBJ2-7
abundance: .
len: 14
d_gene: .
v_gene: TRBV10-2
CDR3nt: TGCGCCACCGCGAGGGCAGGGGCGGATTACGAGCAGTACTTC
CDR3aa: CATARAGADYEQYF

j_gene: TRBJ2-3
abundance: .
len: 15
d_gene: TRBD2
v_gene: TRBV27
CDR3nt: TGTGCCAGCAGTTTTAGCGGGAGCCCGTCCGATACGCAGTATTTT
CDR3aa: CASSFSGSPSDTQYF

j_gene: TRBJ2-1
abundance: .
len: 12
d_gene: TRBD2
v_gene: TRBV6-6
CDR3nt: TGTGCCAGCGGTACTAGCGGGATATTGCAGTTCTTC
CDR3aa: CASGTSGILQFF

j_gene: TRBJ1-2
abundance: .
len: 15
d_gene: .
v_gene: TRBV28
CDR3nt: TGTGCCAGCAGTTTCTTCGAGGTCCCCCGGGATGGCTACACCTTC
CDR3aa: CASSFFEVPRDGYTF

j_gene: TRBJ2-5
abundance: .
len: 15
d_gene: .
v_gene: TRBV7-3
CDR3nt: TGTGCCAGCAGCCGCTCGGGGACTTCGGGGGAGACCCAGTACTTC
CDR3aa: CASSRSGTSGETQYF

j_gene: TRBJ2-7
abundance: once
len: 13
d_gene: .
v_gene: TRBV6-5
CDR3nt: TGTGCCAGCAGTGCGTGGGCGTCCTACGAGCAGTACTTC
CDR3aa: CASSAWASYEQYF

j_gene: TRBJ2-2
abundance: .
len: 16
d_gene: .
v_gene: TRBV7-2
CDR3nt: TGTGCCAGCAGCCAGGGGACAGCGGGGAACACCGGGGAGCTGTTTTTT
CDR3aa: CASSQGTAGNTGELFF

j_gene: TRBJ1-1
abundance: .
len: 11
d_gene: .
v_gene: TRBV19
CDR3nt: TGTGCCAGTAGTTACCAGGGGGAAGCTTTCTTT
CDR3aa: CASSYQGEAFF

j_gene: TRBJ2-2
abundance: .
len: 14
d_gene: TRBD1
v_gene: TRBV28
CDR3nt: TGTGCCAGCCGGCCGCGCCAGGGGGCCGGGGAGCTGTTTTTT
CDR3aa: CASRPRQGAGELFF

j_gene: TRBJ2-1
abundance: .
len: 15
d_gene: TRBD1
v_gene: TRBV4-1
CDR3nt: TGCGCCAGCAGCCAGGGACAGGGATTCTACAATGAGCAGTTCTTC
CDR3aa: CASSQGQGFYNEQFF

j_gene: TRBJ2-3
abundance: .
len: 14
d_gene: .
v_gene: TRBV27
CDR3nt: TGTGCCAGCAGTTTACCCTCGAGTTTGGATACGCAGTATTTT
CDR3aa: CASSLPSSLDTQYF

j_gene: TRBJ1-6
abundance: .
len: 15
d_gene: .
v_gene: TRBV19
CDR3nt: TGTGCCAGTAGTACGGGGAAGAAGGCTAATTCACCCCTCCACTTT
CDR3aa: CASSTGKKANSPLHF

j_gene: TRBJ1-3
abundance: few
len: 15
d_gene: TRBD1
v_gene: TRBV5-1
CDR3nt: TGCGCCAGCAGCTACGACAGGGTAGAAGGAAACACCATATATTTT
CDR3aa: CASSYDRVEGNTIYF

j_gene: TRBJ2-2
abundance: .
len: 17
d_gene: TRBD2
v_gene: TRBV7-3
CDR3nt: TGTGCCAGCAGCTTATCGGGGGGTAACGCGAACACCGGGGAGCTGTTTTTT
CDR3aa: CASSLSGGNANTGELFF

j_gene: TRBJ2-5
abundance: .
len: 16
d_gene: TRBD2
v_gene: TRBV2
CDR3nt: TGTGCCAGCAGTGAATTAGGCACTAGCGGGAGTGAGACCCAGTACTTC
CDR3aa: CASSELGTSGSETQYF

j_gene: TRBJ2-1
abundance: .
len: 14
d_gene: TRBD2
v_gene: TRBV11-3
CDR3nt: TGTGCCAGCAGCTTAGGTAGCGGGTACAATGAGCAGTTCTTC
CDR3aa: CASSLGSGYNEQFF

j_gene: TRBJ2-7
abundance: .
len: 15
d_gene: TRBD2
v_gene: TRBV5-1
CDR3nt: TGCGCCAGCAGCTTGGCCGTGGCGGGGGGCCCCGAGCAGTACTTC
CDR3aa: CASSLAVAGGPEQYF

j_gene: TRBJ2-5
abundance: few
len: 15
d_gene: TRBD2
v_gene: TRBV5-1
CDR3nt: TGCGCCAGTGGCGGGTCAGCGGGAGCGCAAGAGACCCAGTACTTC
CDR3aa: CASGGSAGAQETQYF

j_gene: TRBJ2-1
abundance: .
len: 15
d_gene: TRBD2
v_gene: TRBV6-5
CDR3nt: TGTGCCAGCAGTGGAGGAGCGGGAGGGCTCAATGAGCAGTTCTTC
CDR3aa: CASSGGAGGLNEQFF

j_gene: TRBJ1-5
abundance: .
len: 17
d_gene: .
v_gene: TRBV4-2
CDR3nt: TGTGCCAGCAGCCAAGATGGGGTATTAATAGGGAGCCAGCCCCAGCATTTT
CDR3aa: CASSQDGVLIGSQPQHF

j_gene: TRBJ1-3
abundance: .
len: 15
d_gene: .
v_gene: TRBV13
CDR3nt: TGTGCCAGCAGCCTACGGGTTACTCCCGGAAACACCATATATTTT
CDR3aa: CASSLRVTPGNTIYF

j_gene: TRBJ1-2
abundance: once
len: 14
d_gene: .
v_gene: TRBV11-2
CDR3nt: TGTGCCAGCAGCCTCCGAGGGGGGGCGGATGGCTACACCTTC
CDR3aa: CASSLRGGADGYTF

j_gene: TRBJ2-7
abundance: .
len: 11
d_gene: .
v_gene: TRBV7-9
CDR3nt: TGTGCCAGCAGGGACTTAACGGGGCAGTACTTC
CDR3aa: CASRDLTGQYF

j_gene: TRBJ1-1
abundance: .
len: 13
d_gene: .
v_gene: TRBV9
CDR3nt: TGTGCCAGCAGCGTAGGCGGGGACACTGAAGCTTTCTTT
CDR3aa: CASSVGGDTEAFF

j_gene: TRBJ2-2
abundance: .
len: 14
d_gene: TRBD1
v_gene: TRBV6-4
CDR3nt: TGTGCCAGCAGGGGACAGCCTAACACCGGGGAGCTGTTTTTT
CDR3aa: CASRGQPNTGELFF

j_gene: TRBJ2-7
abundance: .
len: 21
d_gene: .
v_gene: TRBV4-3
CDR3nt: TGCGCCAGCAGCCAAGAATCACAGGGGATTGCCACTATGCGGGGGGATTACGAGCAGTACTTC
CDR3aa: CASSQESQGIATMRGDYEQYF